What follows are 13 T cell receptor beta chains derived from one specimen sequenced in a study of T cell responses to AZD1222 COVID-19 vaccine. TCRdb's table, derived via immunoSEQ multiplex PCR, lists solely in-frame clones and lacks some. This table has 120,000 or so clones, roughly 91% appearing once. Sequencing was performed on peripheral blood, taken 28 days after the second AZD1222 dose. Receptors were obtained from an adult who received the AZD1222 COVID-19 vaccine.

V usage is TRBV11-2 and J usage is TRBJ1-5; maybe TRBD1 (5 bases). Looked up from germline, CDR1 is SGHAT and CDR2 is FQNNGV. The CDR3 runs 14 residues. The V gene lost 3 bases and the J gene lost 4 bases, with 10 bases spanning the gap. CDR3 sequence: CASSLGLINQPQHF. CDR3 DNA sequence: TGTGCCAGCAGCTTGGGGCTTATTAATCAGCCCCAGCATTTT.

The V gene is TRBV19, the J gene TRBJ2-2; no clear D gene. CDR1 is LNHDA, CDR2 SQIVND, per germline (reference sequence). This CDR3 has 19 residues. The V gene lost 2 bases and the J gene lost 3 bases, with 22 bases spanning the gap. The CDR3 region has the DNA TGTGCCAGTAGTATACCCCCTATCGTAAGGGCGCAGGACACCGGGGAGCTGTTTTTT. Amino acid sequence: CASSIPPIVRAQDTGELFF.

V is TRBV7-9 and J is TRBJ1-2; 9 bases align to TRBD1. CDR3 length: 18 residues. V gave up 4 bases and J gave up 2 bases; unmatched junction bases: 14. CDR1 and CDR2 (germline): SEHNR, FQNEAQ (reference sequence). This CDR3 is CASSSLEGQGLPNYGYTF. The CDR3 DNA sequence: TGTGCCAGCAGCTCGCTTGAGGGACAGGGACTCCCAAACTATGGCTACACCTTC.

The rearrangement links TRBV9 to TRBJ2-3; tentatively, D is TRBD2 (5 bases). V gave up 4 bases and J gave up 0 bases, with 12 bases separating them. Looked up from germline, CDR1 is SGDLS and CDR2 is YYNGEE. The CDR3 is made up of 15 amino acids. CDR3 in amino acids: CASSITEGSTDTQYF. The CDR3 DNA follows: TGTGCCAGCAGCATCACCGAGGGCAGCACAGATACGCAGTATTTT.

The chain is built from TRBV19 and TRBJ2-1, with D possibly being TRBD2 (5 bases). This CDR3 has 15 amino acids. Trimming left V 6 bases short and J 4 bases short, with 16 bases between. Per germline, CDR1 LNHDA and CDR2 SQIVND (reference sequence). The CDR3 region is CASSLTSFPYNEQFF. The DNA for the CDR3 is TGTGCCAGTAGCCTAACTAGTTTTCCTTACAATGAGCAGTTCTTC. Combining the CDR3 with reference TRBV19 and TRBJ2-1 gives the whole variable domain DGGITQSPKYLFRKEGQNVTLSCEQNLNHDAMYWYRQDPGQGLRLIYYSQIVNDFQKGDIAEGYSVSREKKESFPLTVTSAQKNPTAFYLCASSLTSFPYNEQFFGPGTRLTVL.

V and J are TRBV6-6 and TRBJ2-6; 7 bases line up with TRBD1. Germline trimming cut 5 bases from V and 2 bases from J; bases unmatched to any gene: 12. The CDR3 consists of 18 residues. Germline V gene lookup returns CDR1 MNHNY and CDR2 SVGAGI (reference sequence). The CDR3 here is CASSPKGLDRAGANVLTF. CDR3 sequence (DNA): TGTGCCAGCAGTCCCAAAGGCCTAGACAGGGCTGGGGCCAACGTCCTGACTTTC.

This chain links TRBV5-1 with TRBJ2-3, with 7 nucleotides matching TRBD2. Germline CDR1 and CDR2: SGHRS and YFSETQ. CDR3 length equals 15 residues. The V and J ends lost 6 bases and 4 bases, in that order; junction bases with no gene match: 11. Written as DNA, the CDR3 is TGCGCCAGCAAAACGGGAGCAGGGAGGGCAGATACGCAGTATTTT. Encoded protein: CASKTGAGRADTQYF.

The chain combines TRBV7-8 with TRBJ2-7; D remains ambiguous. The CDR3 spans 13 residues. Germline CDR1 and CDR2: SGHVS and FQNEAQ. Between the trimmed V and J ends, which lost 4 bases and 6 bases, there was a span of 13 bases. The CDR3 is CASSSEIWGEQYF. DNA of the CDR3: TGTGCCAGCAGCTCGGAAATTTGGGGCGAGCAGTACTTC.

This chain joins TRBV7-2 and TRBJ2-5; D not certain. V lost 5 bases and J 5 bases, leaving 18 bases between the germline ends. This CDR3 spans 15 amino acids. The V gene's germline CDR1 is SGHTA and CDR2 FQGNSA. CDR3 protein: CASSPRLGMQETQYF. The DNA for the CDR3 is TGTGCCAGCAGCCCACGATTGGGCATGCAGGAGACCCAGTACTTC.

The V gene is TRBV19, the J gene TRBJ2-7; D may be TRBD1 (6 bases). The germline V and J ends were trimmed by 4 bases and 0 bases, with 13 bases remaining between them. The CDR3 has 15 residues. Germline V gives CDR1 LNHDA, CDR2 SQIVND (reference sequence). The CDR3 region is CASSTGTIGSYEQYF. Here the CDR3 DNA reads TGTGCCAGTAGTACCGGGACAATTGGCTCCTACGAGCAGTACTTC.

This chain connects TRBV27 to TRBJ2-3, with 10 bases matching TRBD2. V lost 3 bases, J lost 0 bases, and 3 bases stayed unmatched. The CDR3 is 16 amino acids. Germline V gene sequence: CDR1 MNHEY, CDR2 SMNVEV (reference sequence). CDR3 nucleotides: TGTGCCAGCAGTTTCCGGACTAGCGGTAGCACAGATACGCAGTATTTT. It yields the protein CASSFRTSGSTDTQYF.

The genes are TRBV7-2 and TRBJ2-3; 10 positions agree with TRBD2. The V gene end was trimmed by 0 bases and the J gene end by 11 bases; junction bases not matched to a gene: 14. Germline V gives CDR1 SGHTA, CDR2 FQGNSA. The CDR3 sequence is 17 residues long. As DNA, the CDR3 is TGTGCCAGCAGCTTAGCGCTGCTAGCGGGGGCCCTCGAAGGGCAGTATTTT. This codes for CASSLALLAGALEGQYF.

J is TRBJ1-3 and V is TRBV11-3; D remains unclear. Trimming removed 6 bases at V and 2 bases at J, with 5 bases between. This CDR3 has 12 residues. Germline CDR1 and CDR2: SGHNT and YENEEA. The CDR3 loop is CASRGTGNTIYF. For the CDR3, the DNA is TGTGCCAGCAGGGGGACTGGAAACACCATATATTTT.